Shown below are 26 T cell receptor beta chains from a single sample sequenced in a study of T-cell memory formation after mild COVID-19. One entry per CDR3 protein results from TCRdb running MiXCR on the 5' RACE reads. The sample yields under 350,000 distinct CDR3 sequences, 15% to 20% seen once. The source material was PBMCs or a T cell subset sorted from them (not recorded which). All receptors come from a man in his late teens or twenties who had mild COVID-19 (a few samples of this study predate the infection). Cell type and time point are not known.

In its sample, this clonotype was seen a few times. The rearrangement links TRBV27 to TRBJ1-6; D perhaps matches TRBD1 (5 bases). Germline CDR1 is MNHEY and CDR2 is SMNVEV (reference sequence). The CDR3 totals 14 residues. V was trimmed by 5 bases and J by 8 bases, leaving 13 bases between them. The CDR3 DNA is TGTGCCAGCAGTCCGGCAGGGCCGCATTCACCCCTCCACTTT. Its protein is CASSPAGPHSPLHF.

The chain recombines TRBV6-4 with TRBJ1-2; the match to TRBD1 covers 7 bases. The CDR3 extends over 12 amino acids. Germline-derived CDR1 and CDR2 are MRHNA and SNTAGT. Trimming took 6 bases from V and 6 from J; bases not matched to a gene: 4. The DNA of the CDR3 is TGTGCCAGCAGAGATACAGGGGATGGCTACACCTTC. Translation: CASRDTGDGYTF.

In its sample, this clonotype was seen many times. The CDR3 protein is CASSGTVSGANVLTF. CDR3 coding DNA: TGTGCCAGCAGTGGGACAGTCTCTGGGGCCAACGTCCTGACTTTC. V gene TRBV28 combines with J gene TRBJ2-6; TRBD1 matches 7 bases. CDR1 is MDHEN, CDR2 SYDVKM, per germline. After removal of 5 bases from V and 0 bases from J, the junction contained 1 base not matched to a gene. The CDR3 has 15 amino acids. The complete variable domain, with remaining parts taken from reference TRBV28 and TRBJ2-6, reads DVKVTQSSRYLVKRTGEKVFLECVQDMDHENMFWYRQDPGLGLRLIYFSYDVKMKEKGDIPEGYSVSREKKERFSLILESASTNQTSMYLCASSGTVSGANVLTFGAGSRLTVL.

The CDR3 bases are TGTGCCAGCAGCGTAGATGTCACGGTACGGGATGAGCAGTTCTTC. This encodes CASSVDVTVRDEQFF. This chain links TRBV9 with TRBJ2-1; D gene unclear. Germline loops: CDR1 SGDLS, CDR2 YYNGEE. This CDR3 has 15 amino acids. V gave up 0 bases and J gave up 8 bases, with 15 bases separating them.

J is TRBJ2-2 and V is TRBV5-1, with no clear D. CDR3 length: 13 residues. V gave up 5 bases and J gave up 5 bases, with 10 bases separating them. Germline CDR1 and CDR2: SGHRS and YFSETQ. The DNA for the CDR3 is TGCGCCAGCAGACCCAGCAGTACCGGGGAGCTGTTTTTT. Amino acids: CASRPSSTGELFF.

This clonotype has ten or more counts. The V call is TRBV4-3, the J call TRBJ1-6, with 9 bases that match TRBD1. The J segment lost 9 bases and the V segment lost 11 bases, leaving 8 bases of the junction unmatched. This CDR3 has 13 residues. Germline V CDR1 and CDR2: LGHNA, YSLEER. The CDR3 sequence: CAASRDRASPLHF. CDR3 bases: TGCGCCGCCAGCCGGGACAGGGCTTCACCCCTCCACTTT.

There are a few counts of this clonotype. V is TRBV2 and J is TRBJ1-1, with 9 bases matching TRBD1. CDR1 SNHLY and CDR2 FYNNEI come from the germline V gene. This CDR3 spans 14 amino acids. The J segment lost 4 bases and the V segment lost 7 bases, leaving 7 bases of the junction unmatched. The CDR3 protein is CASIRDRGGTEAFF. The CDR3 region has the DNA TGTGCCAGCATTAGAGACAGGGGGGGCACTGAAGCTTTCTTT.

This chain connects TRBV24-1 to TRBJ2-5; 10 nucleotides match TRBD2. The CDR3 is made up of 15 amino acids. The germline CDR1 and CDR2 sequences are KGHDR and SFDVKD. Losses at the gene ends were 4 bases for V and 2 bases for J; bases not matched to a gene: 3. CDR3 sequence: CATSDLTSGQETQYF. In nucleotides, the CDR3 is TGTGCCACCAGTGACCTGACTAGCGGGCAAGAGACCCAGTACTTC.

The table lists this clonotype with a few counts. This rearrangement joins TRBV28 to TRBJ2-7, with D perhaps assigned TRBD1 or TRBD2 (5 bases each). The CDR3 extends over 13 amino acids. The V end lost 5 bases, the J end lost 12 bases, and 20 bases lay between the germline ends. Germline lookup yields CDR1 MDHEN and CDR2 SYDVKM. In DNA form, the CDR3 reads TGTGCCAGCAGTCCCCCGCTTGGGGGACGGGCGTACGTC. Translation: CASSPPLGGRAYV.

The V gene is TRBV10-3, the J gene TRBJ2-5, with 7 bases lining up with TRBD2. The CDR3 is made up of 12 amino acids. In germline, CDR1 is ENHRY, CDR2 SYGVKD. V gave up 8 bases and J gave up 5 bases; unmatched junction bases: 5. The CDR3 nucleotides are TGTGCCATCGCGGCGGGAGAGGAGACCCAGTACTTC. It encodes CAIAAGEETQYF.

About this clonotype: The CDR3 does not close with the conserved phenylalanine or tryptophan, likely indicating a read error. The chain combines TRBV7-9 with TRBJ1-1; D may be TRBD1 (5 bases). This CDR3 has 14 amino acids. Per the germline V gene, CDR1 is SEHNR and CDR2 is FQNEAQ (reference sequence). Trimming shortened V by 5 bases and J by 1 base, and 11 bases separated the two germline ends. CDR3 nucleotides: TGTGCCAGCAGCGCGAGGGGACGGAACACTGAAGCTTTCCTT. Its protein product is CASSARGRNTEAFL.

V is TRBV4-1 and J is TRBJ1-6; possible D gene TRBD1, 5 bases. V lost 0 bases, J lost 5 bases, and 11 bases lay in between. The CDR3 is made up of 16 amino acids. CDR1 MGHRA and CDR2 YSYEKL come from the germline V gene. The CDR3 sequence: CASSQEGVGDNSPLHF. The CDR3 DNA reads TGCGCCAGCAGCCAAGAAGGGGTCGGGGATAATTCACCCCTCCACTTT.

This clonotype appeared a few times. The V gene is TRBV29-1, the J gene TRBJ2-2; tentative D call: TRBD2 (5 bases). Trimming stripped 4 bases from V and 7 bases from J, with 10 bases between. Germline V CDR1 and CDR2: SQVTM, ANQGSEA. The CDR3 is made up of 12 amino acids. CDR3 amino acids: CSVVRAGGELFF. CDR3 bases: TGCAGCGTTGTTCGGGCGGGCGGGGAGCTGTTTTTT.

V is TRBV5-1 and J is TRBJ2-1, with TRBD2 identical over 7 bases. Germline V gene data show CDR1 as SGHRS and CDR2 as YFSETQ. This CDR3 contains 16 residues. The trim removed 0 bases at V and 2 bases at J, leaving 5 bases unmatched. CDR3 loop: CASSLEASGTYNEQFF. Here the CDR3 DNA reads TGCGCCAGCAGCTTGGAGGCTAGCGGAACCTACAATGAGCAGTTCTTC.

The chain carries TRBV15 and TRBJ1-2; a weak D match, TRBD1 (5 bases). This CDR3 is built from 14 residues. Germline CDR1 and CDR2: LNHNV and YYDKDF (reference sequence). With 5 bases removed from V and 2 bases from J, the gap between germline ends came to 12 bases. The CDR3 DNA reads as TGTGCCACCAGCGGTAGGGGCGCAAACTATGGCTACACCTTC. This codes for CATSGRGANYGYTF.

This clonotype has more than one count but fewer than ten. The rearrangement links TRBV20-1 to TRBJ1-1; a weak D match, TRBD1 (6 bases). CDR3 length equals 14 residues. Germline CDR1 and CDR2: DFQATT and SNEGSKA (reference sequence). Trimming took off 2 bases at V and 0 bases at J, with 10 bases between the two ends. The CDR3 nucleotides are TGCAGTGCTAGACCAGGGGCTATGAACACTGAAGCTTTCTTT. This encodes CSARPGAMNTEAFF.

This clonotype was recorded a few times. The rearrangement joins TRBV15 to TRBJ2-5, with D perhaps being TRBD1 or TRBD2 (5 bases each). Germline V lookup: CDR1 LNHNV, CDR2 YYDKDF (reference sequence). The ends were cut back, 0 bases at V and 10 bases at J, with 18 bases in the middle. The CDR3 has 15 amino acids. CDR3 DNA sequence: TGTGCCACCAGCAGAGATGCCGCGAGGGGTCGGAGCCAGTACTTC. Encoded protein: CATSRDAARGRSQYF.

This clonotype has a handful of counts. The chain has TRBV9 and TRBJ2-7; 11 nucleotides agree with TRBD2. After removal of 4 bases from V and 2 bases from J, the junction contained 8 bases not matched to a gene. This CDR3 spans 16 amino acids. Germline loops: CDR1 SGDLS, CDR2 YYNGEE. The CDR3 is CASSTALAGGPYEQYF. CDR3 coding DNA: TGTGCCAGCAGCACCGCCCTAGCGGGGGGCCCCTACGAGCAGTACTTC.

This clonotype was seen only a few times. V usage is TRBV7-2 and J usage is TRBJ2-7; tentative D call: TRBD1 (6 bases). In germline, CDR1 is SGHTA, CDR2 FQGNSA. This CDR3 is built from 17 residues. Between the trimmed V and J ends, which lost 5 bases and 6 bases, there was a span of 26 bases. CDR3 in amino acids: CASSPTGSVYRVVEQYV. The CDR3 nucleotides are TGTGCCAGCAGCCCAACCGGGTCAGTTTACAGGGTGGTCGAGCAGTACGTC.

This clonotype came up a few times. The chain has TRBV6-6 and TRBJ2-2; perhaps D is TRBD1 or TRBD2 (6 bases each). V lost 6 bases to trimming and J lost 3 bases, with 17 bases between them. Germline V CDR1 and CDR2: MNHNY, SVGAGI (reference sequence). This CDR3 has 16 amino acids. The CDR3 spells CASSPWGARDTGELFF. The CDR3 coding sequence is TGTGCCAGCAGCCCGTGGGGGGCGCGGGACACCGGGGAGCTGTTTTTT.

This clonotype came up once. J is TRBJ2-3 and V is TRBV6-5; 9 nucleotides align to TRBD1. V shed 6 bases, J shed 6 bases, and the junction held 7 bases outside the gene matches. In germline, CDR1 is MNHEY, CDR2 SVGAGI. This CDR3 is 14 amino acids long. The CDR3 region has the DNA TGTGCCAGCAGCTGGGACAGGGCGGGGGATACGCAGTATTTT. This translates into CASSWDRAGDTQYF.

This chain connects TRBV3-1 to TRBJ2-4, with 10 bases that match TRBD1. Germline lookup yields CDR1 LGHDT and CDR2 YNNKEL (reference sequence). The junction had 7 bases not matched to a gene; V was cut back by 2 bases and J by 3 bases. This CDR3 region has 17 residues. CDR3 residues: CASSQFGQGDSKNIQYF. The CDR3 DNA reads as TGTGCCAGCAGCCAATTCGGACAGGGGGACAGCAAAAACATTCAGTACTTC.

Many counts were recorded for this clonotype. This sequence joins TRBV12-3 or TRBV12-4 and TRBJ1-1, with D perhaps TRBD1 (5 bases). Trimming stripped 6 bases from V and 0 bases from J, with 11 bases between. The CDR3 is 14 amino acids. The CDR3 reads CASRPGSLNTEAFF. The CDR3 bases are TGTGCCAGCAGGCCAGGGTCCCTGAACACTGAAGCTTTCTTT.

The rearrangement joins TRBV12-3 or TRBV12-4 to TRBJ2-3; 10 nucleotides match TRBD2. This CDR3 contains 16 residues. The junction had 9 bases not matched to a gene; V was cut back by 6 bases and J by 3 bases. This CDR3 is CASSTKGLADTDTQYF. CDR3 in DNA: TGTGCCAGCAGCACTAAAGGACTAGCGGATACAGATACGCAGTATTTT.

This clonotype was observed at least ten times. The V call is TRBV27, the J call TRBJ1-4; 8 nucleotides align to TRBD1. This CDR3 is 16 amino acids long. Germline V gene data show CDR1 as MNHEY and CDR2 as SMNVEV (reference sequence). V trimming: 4 bases; J trimming: 11 bases; junction bases outside the gene matches: 15. CDR3 nucleotides: TGTGCCAGCAGTTCCACCCTTCTGGGGACAGGTCAGAAACTGTTTTTT. Translation: CASSSTLLGTGQKLFF.

The chain combines TRBV30 with TRBJ2-2; TRBD2 matches 12 bases. Germline V lookup: CDR1 GTSNPN, CDR2 SVGIG (reference sequence). This CDR3 contains 15 residues. The V gene end was trimmed by 2 bases and the J gene end by 5 bases; junction bases not matched to a gene: 3. This CDR3 is CAWSPLAGGTGELFF. As DNA, the CDR3 is TGTGCCTGGAGTCCCCTAGCGGGGGGGACCGGGGAGCTGTTTTTT.